Below are 27 T cell receptor beta chains sequenced from a single sample in a study of blood T cells in healthy people across ages. PCR was performed a second time for about 6 to 12 cycles using a sample-barcoded 5' primer and a J-beta primer mix. One entry per CDR3 protein, called by TCRdb with MiXCR from the 5' RACE reads. The repertoire holds 600,000 or so distinct CDR3 sequences, over 20% seen once, with more than 3% in the top ten. Sequencing was carried out using blood. The receptors derive from a man in his sixties or seventies in good health.

J is TRBJ2-3 and V is TRBV20-1, with D possibly TRBD2 on 5 matching bases. Germline V lookup: CDR1 DFQATT, CDR2 SNEGSKA (reference sequence). Between the trimmed V and J ends, which lost 1 base and 1 base, there was a span of 12 bases. CDR3 size: 15 residues. This CDR3 reads CSARGSGAGTDTQYF. The CDR3 bases are TGCAGTGCTAGAGGGAGCGGAGCCGGCACAGATACGCAGTATTTT.

This clonotype came up once. The genes are TRBV7-2 and TRBJ2-5; 13 nucleotides line up with TRBD2. CDR1 is SGHTA, CDR2 FQGNSA, per germline. CDR3 length: 17 residues. The J segment lost 5 bases and the V segment lost 5 bases, leaving 11 bases of the junction unmatched. For the CDR3, the DNA is TGTGCCAGCAGCCCGGGACTAGCGGGACTACGAGGGGAGACCCAGTACTTC. This encodes CASSPGLAGLRGETQYF.

The chain is built from TRBV5-1 and TRBJ2-1; TRBD2 aligns across 10 bases. This CDR3 is 15 amino acids long. Trimming removed 2 bases from V and 12 bases from J; junction bases left unmatched: 11. Germline V lookup: CDR1 SGHRS, CDR2 YFSETQ. In nucleotides, the CDR3 is TGCGCCAGCAGCTTTTCCCTAGCGGGAGCCGGGGTGCAGTTCTTC. Amino acids: CASSFSLAGAGVQFF. The full variable domain, rest sourced from reference TRBV5-1 and TRBJ2-1, is KAGVTQTPRYLIKTRGQQVTLSCSPISGHRSVSWYQQTPGQGLQFLFEYFSETQRNKGNFPGRFSGRQFSNSRSEMNVSTLELGDSALYLCASSFSLAGAGVQFFGPGTRLTVL.

The V and J genes are TRBV6-5 and TRBJ1-6; D may be TRBD1 (5 bases). The CDR3 has 14 amino acids. V lost 8 bases, J lost 4 bases, and 12 bases lay in between. The germline V gene encodes CDR1 MNHEY and CDR2 SVGAGI. The CDR3 bases are TGTGCCAGCGCTCCCAGACAGTATAATTCACCCCTCCACTTT. Translating it yields CASAPRQYNSPLHF.

The gene calls are TRBV20-1 and TRBJ1-3; D unclear. There are 15 residues in the CDR3. Trimming removed 2 bases at V and 2 bases at J, with 13 bases between. CDR1 DFQATT and CDR2 SNEGSKA come from the germline V gene (reference sequence). The CDR3 DNA sequence: TGCAGTGCTAGATCAGTCTCGGACCCTGGAAACACCATATATTTT. Its translation is CSARSVSDPGNTIYF.

The chain uses TRBV28 and TRBJ1-4; TRBD1 matches 7 bases. V lost 5 bases to trimming and J lost 5 bases; unmatched junction nucleotides: 11. Germline V gives CDR1 MDHEN, CDR2 SYDVKM. CDR3 length equals 16 residues. The CDR3 region is CASSPLNRGGNEKLFF. In nucleotides, the CDR3 is TGTGCCAGCAGTCCGTTAAACAGGGGAGGGAATGAAAAACTGTTTTTT.

This clonotype was observed a handful of times. This sequence joins TRBV18 and TRBJ2-5, with 8 bases fitting TRBD1. Germline-derived CDR1 and CDR2 are KGHSH and LQKENI. This CDR3 contains 12 residues. The V gene end was trimmed by 6 bases and the J gene end by 5 bases; junction bases not matched to a gene: 2. CDR3 coding DNA: TGTGCCAGCTCGAACAGGGGGGAGACCCAGTACTTC. Its protein product is CASSNRGETQYF.

This clonotype was observed at least ten times. The V gene is TRBV28, the J gene TRBJ2-4; weak D call: TRBD1 (6 bases). Germline-derived CDR1 and CDR2 are MDHEN and SYDVKM. V gave up 4 bases and J gave up 1 base, with 14 bases separating them. The CDR3 length is 16 residues. CDR3 DNA: TGTGCCAGCAGTTCGTCAGGGGCCAGGGCCAAAAACATTCAGTACTTC. Encoded protein: CASSSSGARAKNIQYF.

This clonotype was observed at least ten times. The V gene is TRBV9, the J gene TRBJ2-5; tentative D call: TRBD2 (5 bases). The germline CDR1 and CDR2 sequences are SGDLS and YYNGEE. The CDR3 has 14 amino acids. Deletions cut 2 bases from V and 4 bases from J, with 12 bases between. CDR3 bases: TGTGCCAGCAGCGTCGGAGTCGAGGGAGAGACCCAGTACTTC. Its translation is CASSVGVEGETQYF.

The table lists this clonotype with a few counts. This chain links TRBV28 with TRBJ1-2, with TRBD1 matching 7 bases. Germline loops: CDR1 MDHEN, CDR2 SYDVKM. This CDR3 contains 13 residues. The trim removed 8 bases at V and 4 bases at J, leaving 7 bases unmatched. CDR3 protein: CASGGGVLYGYTF. The DNA for the CDR3 is TGTGCCAGCGGAGGGGGCGTCCTCTATGGCTACACCTTC.

This clonotype was picked up many times. The rearrangement links TRBV20-1 to TRBJ2-7, with D perhaps TRBD1 (6 bases). The length of the CDR3 is 16 residues. Germline CDR1 reads DFQATT; CDR2 reads SNEGSKA (reference sequence). V was shortened by 0 bases and J by 3 bases, with 18 bases between the two germline ends. The CDR3 here is CSAREGAAPLLYEQYF. CDR3 nucleotide sequence: TGCAGTGCTAGAGAGGGGGCGGCACCCTTACTCTACGAGCAGTACTTC.

Only a few counts were recorded for this clonotype. The chain carries TRBV9 and TRBJ2-5; 7 positions match TRBD2. This CDR3 has 14 amino acids. The V gene's germline CDR1 is SGDLS and CDR2 YYNGEE. V shed 0 bases and J 4 bases; nucleotides not matched to a gene: 3. The DNA of the CDR3 is TGTGCCAGCAGCGTAGATGGGACTATAGAGACCCAGTACTTC. Translating gives CASSVDGTIETQYF. Looking up the rest from reference TRBV9 and TRBJ2-5 gives the full variable domain: DSGVTQTPKHLITATGQRVTLRCSPRSGDLSVYWYQQSLDQGLQFLIQYYNGEERAKGNILERFSAQQFPDLHSELNLSSLELGDSALYFCASSVDGTIETQYFGPGTRLLVL.

The rearrangement links TRBV12-3 or TRBV12-4 to TRBJ2-5; 9 positions agree with TRBD1. Judging by the DNA end, TRBJ2-7 fits better; the J call may be wrong. The length of the CDR3 is 15 residues. The CDR3 coding sequence is TGTGCCAGCAGTCCCGCCGGGACAGGGTCTCACGAGCAGTACTTC. It yields the protein CASSPAGTGSHEQYF.

V usage is TRBV29-1 and J usage is TRBJ2-5; D is undetermined. The J call is in doubt because the DNA end fits TRBJ2-1 better. CDR3 length: 15 residues. CDR1 is SQVTM, CDR2 ANQGSEA, per germline. In DNA, the CDR3 is TGCAGCGTTGAATTTTCCGGAAGCCATTCCAATGAGCAGTTCTTC. Protein product: CSVEFSGSHSNEQFF.

The chain links TRBV7-2 to TRBJ2-1; 8 positions agree with TRBD2. The J call may be faulty, since TRBJ2-5 better matches the DNA end. This CDR3 has 18 residues. The germline V gene has CDR1 SGHTA and CDR2 FQGNSA. CDR3 sequence reads: CASSEVGRSGSRFETQYF. CDR3 nucleotides: TGTGCCAGCAGCGAGGTGGGCCGCAGCGGGAGTCGGTTTGAGACCCAGTACTTC.

This clonotype turned up a few times. The rearrangement uses TRBV6-6 and TRBJ1-4, with TRBD1 identical over 7 bases. CDR3 length: 14 residues. Germline V gives CDR1 MNHNY, CDR2 SVGAGI (reference sequence). Trimming removed 7 bases from V and 8 bases from J; junction bases left unmatched: 10. In nucleotides, the CDR3 is TGTGCCAGCATCCGACAGGGCGGAGGGGAAAAACTGTTTTTT. Its protein is CASIRQGGGEKLFF.

The chain joins TRBV2 to TRBJ2-5; 13 positions match TRBD2. TRBJ2-7 explains the end of the DNA better; the J call may be wrong. The CDR3 has 15 amino acids. CDR1 and CDR2 from the germline V gene are SNHLY and FYNNEI. The CDR3: CASSFGLAGVDEQYF. The CDR3 bases are TGTGCCAGCAGCTTCGGACTAGCGGGAGTAGACGAGCAGTACTTC.

The V and J genes are TRBV7-3 and TRBJ2-5; 10 positions agree with TRBD2. The end of the DNA is better explained by TRBJ2-1, so the J call may be wrong. The germline V gene has CDR1 SGHTA and CDR2 FQGTGA. The CDR3 spans 15 residues. CDR3 DNA: TGTGCCAGCAGCGCTAGCGGGAGCACTTACAATGAGCAGTTCTTC. Amino acid sequence: CASSASGSTYNEQFF.

This clonotype appeared a few times. This sequence joins TRBV20-1 and TRBJ2-5; 9 nucleotides agree with TRBD2. This CDR3 comprises 15 residues. With V trimmed by 4 bases and J by 5 bases, 11 bases remained unmatched. In germline, CDR1 is DFQATT, CDR2 SNEGSKA (reference sequence). CDR3 sequence: CSAIPLSGSGETQYF. CDR3 in DNA: TGCAGTGCTATTCCCCTTAGCGGGAGCGGCGAGACCCAGTACTTC.

This clonotype appeared a few times. The rearrangement uses TRBV7-2 and TRBJ2-5, with 13 bases identical to TRBD2. The DNA end is more similar to TRBJ2-1, so the J call may be wrong. From germline, CDR1 is SGHTA and CDR2 FQGNSA. This CDR3 contains 17 residues. For the CDR3, the DNA is TGTGCCAGCAGCTTAGGGACTAGCGGGAGTTACTACAATGAGCAGTTCTTC. It codes for CASSLGTSGSYYNEQFF.

The table lists this clonotype with a few counts. The chain links TRBV5-1 to TRBJ1-4; no reliable D call. The CDR3 runs 17 residues. The germline V gene has CDR1 SGHRS and CDR2 YFSETQ. Trimming took 0 bases from V and 7 from J, leaving 19 bases between them. The CDR3 DNA reads as TGCGCCAGCAGCTTGGGGGTGAAGAAGGGCGCGGGTGAAAAACTGTTTTTT. It is translated as CASSLGVKKGAGEKLFF.

This clonotype has more than one count but fewer than ten. V usage is TRBV6-6 and J usage is TRBJ2-5; the D gene is possibly TRBD2 (5 bases). From germline, CDR1 is MNHNY and CDR2 SVGAGI (reference sequence). V lost 5 bases and J 4 bases, leaving 14 bases between the germline ends. The CDR3 contains 14 residues. CDR3 nucleotides: TGTGCCAGCAGTCCAGATTGGGCGGGAGAGACCCAGTACTTC. This sequence encodes CASSPDWAGETQYF.

As to this clonotype: This is likely a read error, given that the CDR3 carries no conserved phenylalanine or tryptophan at its end. The chain uses TRBV2 and TRBJ2-5; no reliable D call. CDR3 length: 14 amino acids. Germline lookup yields CDR1 SNHLY and CDR2 FYNNEI. CDR3: CARSDGIPEETQYS. The CDR3 bases are TGTGCCCGCAGTGATGGTATCCCGGAGGAGACCCAGTACTCC.

The chain recombines TRBV29-1 with TRBJ2-2; D not resolved. V lost 7 bases and J 6 bases, leaving 12 bases between the germline ends. Germline V gives CDR1 SQVTM, CDR2 ANQGSEA. CDR3 length: 12 amino acids. This CDR3 reads CSATYDPGELFF. CDR3 DNA: TGCAGCGCTACCTACGATCCCGGGGAGCTGTTTTTT.

Regarding this clonotype: An end of the junction does not agree with germline; a read error may underlie this. The rearrangement joins TRBV6-5 to TRBJ2-5; 9 bases map to TRBD1. The J call is in doubt because the DNA end fits TRBJ2-1 better. Germline V gene data show CDR1 as MNHEY and CDR2 as SVGAGI. The CDR3 has 15 amino acids. The CDR3 reads CAGSLGQGNLDEQFF. CDR3 bases: TGTGCCGGCAGCCTAGGACAGGGGAATTTGGATGAGCAGTTCTTC.

In this sample, this clonotype turned up a few times. The chain is built from TRBV6-5 and TRBJ1-4; D is possibly TRBD1 (5 bases). Germline V CDR1 and CDR2: MNHEY, SVGAGI. This CDR3 contains 13 residues. Trimming stripped 0 bases from V and 6 bases from J, with 5 bases between. CDR3 amino acids: CASSYSRDEKLFF. In DNA form, the CDR3 reads TGTGCCAGCAGTTACTCCAGGGATGAAAAACTGTTTTTT.

This clonotype appeared many times. The chain recombines TRBV18 with TRBJ2-1; 9 bases are a match to TRBD2. The CDR3 is 16 residues long. V lost 8 bases to trimming and J lost 0 bases; unmatched junction nucleotides: 8. Germline assignment: CDR1 KGHSH and CDR2 LQKENI. In nucleotides, the CDR3 is TGTGCCAGCAGCCCCCTTAGCGGGAGCTCCTACAATGAGCAGTTCTTC. This sequence encodes CASSPLSGSSYNEQFF.